The present entry profiles one T cell receptor (beta chain) with its context. Its cognate antigen is unknown. The data belong to a study of cytomegalovirus exposure and HLA in healthy donors. Findings and caveats of the study: Trimming of TCR beta V- and J-genes showed a link, identified in a later analysis, to a missense DCLRE1C variant.

PCR primers comprised 60 Vbeta and 13 Jbeta primers. This table comes from immunoSEQ multiplex PCR, and its TCRdb copy is limited to in-frame clones, with some not included. The data show 150,000 to 200,000 clones, over 75% seen once. In germline, CDR1 is MNHEY, CDR2 SMNVEV (reference sequence). The CDR3 consists of 16 residues. V lost 4 bases and J lost 8; bases outside the gene matches: 11. Material: PBMCs. The receptor was derived from a female donor in good health and CMV-seronegative. The chain is built from TRBV27 and TRBJ1-2, with TRBD1 identical over 12 bases. CDR3 in amino acids: CASSSYIYGTGGGYTF. The CDR3, as DNA: TGTGCCAGCAGTTCTTATATCTATGGGACAGGGGGCGGCTACACCTTC.